This is a list of T cell receptor beta chains from one sample in a study of CD8+ T cells in alopecia areata. Sequencing was performed with immunoSEQ multiplex PCR; in TCRdb, only in-frame clones are kept and a portion is missing. The table includes around 140,000 clones, 86% detected once. The input for sequencing was CD8+ T cells sorted from blood, taken at week 4, from a patient treated with tofacitinib. These receptor sequences come from a human donor with alopecia areata. Each CDR3 is given with its conserved first and last residue. D genes are given only for firm matches. Clone size is given for some rows only: seen once, a few or many times, or a class if the clone is expanded.

D gene	clone size	V gene	CDR3 length	J gene	CDR3 DNA	CDR3 protein
-	-	TRBV7-8	13	TRBJ2-7	TGTGCCAGCAGCTTATCGAGGAGCAGCGAGCAGTACTTC	CASSLSRSSEQYF
TRBD2	-	TRBV5-1	15	TRBJ2-1	TGCGCCAGCTCCTCCGGGACTAGCGGGGGGGACGAGCAGTTCTTC	CASSSGTSGGDEQFF
-	-	TRBV30	11	TRBJ2-7	TGTGCCTGGGGCCCGGTGAGCGAGCAGTACTTC	CAWGPVSEQYF
TRBD1	few	TRBV15	18	TRBJ2-7	TGTGCCACCAGCCCGACCGGGACAGGGGGCGCGGGCTCCTACGAGCAGTACTTC	CATSPTGTGGAGSYEQYF
TRBD2	-	TRBV7-6	17	TRBJ2-3	TGTGCCAGCAGCTCCCGGACTAGCGGGGGGAGCACAGATACGCAGTATTTT	CASSSRTSGGSTDTQYF
-	-	TRBV2	11	TRBJ2-1	TGTGCCAGCAAGGGGCGTAACAAGCCGTTCTTC	CASKGRNKPFF
TRBD2	-	TRBV27	15	TRBJ2-7	TGTGCCAGCAGTCCCGGACTAGCGGGGATCTACGAGCAGTACTTC	CASSPGLAGIYEQYF
-	-	TRBV6-5	14	TRBJ1-2	TGTGCCAGCAGTTACTTTCGTGGGACCTATGGCTACACCTTC	CASSYFRGTYGYTF
-	-	TRBV6-5	11	TRBJ2-7	TGTGCCAGCTGCCAGGGAAACGAGCAGTACTTC	CASCQGNEQYF
TRBD2	-	TRBV11-2	15	TRBJ2-3	TGTGCCAGCAGTATGGGCGGGAGAAGGTCAGATACGCAGTATTTT	CASSMGGRRSDTQYF
-	-	TRBV7-9	17	TRBJ2-2	TGTGCCAGCAGCTTAGCACCTGGACAGCCGAACACCGGGGAGCTGTTTTTT	CASSLAPGQPNTGELFF
TRBD2	-	TRBV27	15	TRBJ2-1	TGTGCCAGCAGTCCCGGGACTAGGGTGTACAATGAGCAGTTCTTC	CASSPGTRVYNEQFF
-	-	TRBV7-9	12	TRBJ1-4	TGTGCCAGCAGCACTCGATATGAAAAACTGTTTTTT	CASSTRYEKLFF
-	-	TRBV27	15	TRBJ1-5	TGTGCCAGCAGTTTCGGAAGGGATAGCAATCAGCCCCAGCATTTT	CASSFGRDSNQPQHF
-	-	TRBV19	16	TRBJ2-1	TGTGCCAGTAGTTCCGCGCCCCATAGTTCCTACAATGAGCAGTTCTTC	CASSSAPHSSYNEQFF
-	-	TRBV4-2	12	TRBJ1-1	TGTGCCAGCAGCCCCCGGAACACTGAAGCTTTCTTT	CASSPRNTEAFF
TRBD2	-	TRBV30	14	TRBJ2-1	TGTGCCTGGAGTCGTCTAGCGGGGAACAATGAGCAGTTCTTC	CAWSRLAGNNEQFF
-	-	TRBV11-2	14	TRBJ1-1	TGTGCCAGCAGCTTAGCCTGGGGGGACACTGAAGCTTTCTTT	CASSLAWGDTEAFF
-	-	TRBV5-1	13	TRBJ1-5	TGCGCCAGCAGCTTGAGTCCCAATCAGCCCCAGCATTTT	CASSLSPNQPQHF
-	-	TRBV9	16	TRBJ1-4	TGTGCCAGCAGCGTAGAAAGCCGGCCCACTAATGAAAAACTGTTTTTT	CASSVESRPTNEKLFF
TRBD2	-	TRBV5-1	15	TRBJ2-1	TGCGCCAGCAGCTCCCTAGCGGGGGGACCGAATGAGCAGTTCTTC	CASSSLAGGPNEQFF
-	-	TRBV29-1	14	TRBJ1-5	TGCAGCGTTGAAGAGGGTGTCGGCAATCAGCCCCAGCATTTT	CSVEEGVGNQPQHF
TRBD1	-	TRBV29-1	15	TRBJ2-7	TGCAGCGTTGAAGACGAAGGGACAGGGTTCTACGAGCAGTACTTC	CSVEDEGTGFYEQYF
-	-	TRBV7-2	15	TRBJ2-1	TGTGCCAGCAGCTTAGCGGGGGGGCTCTACAATGAGCAGTTCTTC	CASSLAGGLYNEQFF
TRBD1	-	TRBV19	13	TRBJ1-1	TGTGCCAGTAGTACGACAGGGCGGACTGAAGCTTTCTTT	CASSTTGRTEAFF
-	-	TRBV7-9	13	TRBJ2-7	TGTGCCAGCAGCTCCCCTCTGGAGTACGAGCAGTACTTC	CASSSPLEYEQYF
TRBD1	-	TRBV2	15	TRBJ2-1	TGTGCCAGCAGTGGGGGACAGGGGCCCTACAATGAGCAGTTCTTC	CASSGGQGPYNEQFF
-	-	TRBV2	15	TRBJ2-1	TGTGCCAGCAGTGACGTGGCTATCGGCTACAATGAGCAGTTCTTC	CASSDVAIGYNEQFF
-	once	TRBV5-1	14	TRBJ1-5	TGCGCCAGCAGCTTGGAAGGGAGCAATCAGCCCCAGCATTTT	CASSLEGSNQPQHF
TRBD2	-	TRBV2	16	TRBJ2-1	TGTGCCAGCAGTGAAGCGGCTAGCGGTGCCTACAATGAGCAGTTCTTC	CASSEAASGAYNEQFF
TRBD2	-	TRBV19	14	TRBJ2-7	TGTGCCAGTAGCCGACTAGCGGGAGCATACGAGCAGTACTTC	CASSRLAGAYEQYF
TRBD1	-	TRBV4-1	15	TRBJ1-3	TGCGCCAGCAGCTCTTTTGGACAGGGGAGAAACACCATATATTTT	CASSSFGQGRNTIYF
-	-	TRBV30	14	TRBJ1-2	TGTGCCTGGAGTGTGGATCCTTTACTCTATGGCTACACCTTC	CAWSVDPLLYGYTF